Presented here are 20 T cell receptor beta chains from one specimen sequenced in a study of shared T cell receptors in the human thymus. Clones were sequenced by immunoSEQ multiplex PCR, and TCRdb holds only the in-frame ones, with some missing. The data contain about 660,000 clones, 70% to 90% of them singletons. The data also belong to a second study, concerning human thymus T cells.

Sequencing was performed on thymocytes. The receptors here all came from a boy under three years old with a congenital heart defect.

The chain joins TRBV27 to TRBJ2-1, with 10 positions matching TRBD2. The CDR3 sequence is 17 residues long. Germline V gives CDR1 MNHEY, CDR2 SMNVEV (reference sequence). Unmatched junction bases numbered 11, after V lost 2 bases and J lost 7 bases. CDR3 in DNA: TGTGCCAGCAGTTTAATGGCTAGCGGGAGCCCTTGGAATGAGCAGTTCTTC. This codes for CASSLMASGSPWNEQFF.

The chain joins TRBV6-1 to TRBJ2-1, with D maybe TRBD1 (5 bases). Germline CDR1 reads MNHNS; CDR2 reads SASEGT. V lost 5 bases, J lost 10 bases, and 18 bases lay in between. The CDR3 spans 14 residues. The DNA of the CDR3 is TGTGCCAGCAGTCAGGGCCAAGAGGCGAAGGAGCAGTTCTTC. Translation gives CASSQGQEAKEQFF.

The V call is TRBV5-4, the J call TRBJ2-7, with 8 positions matching TRBD1. Trimming removed 4 bases from V and 5 bases from J; junction bases left unmatched: 11. The length of the CDR3 is 15 residues. CDR1 is SGHNT and CDR2 is YYREEE in the germline V gene (reference sequence). The CDR3, as DNA: TGTGCCAGCAGCGGTCAGACAGGGGTCGAAAACGAGCAGTACTTC. Protein: CASSGQTGVENEQYF.

This chain joins TRBV7-9 and TRBJ2-1; 7 nucleotides align to TRBD2. Trimming cost V 5 bases and J 8 bases; bases outside gene matches: 18. CDR1 is SEHNR and CDR2 is FQNEAQ in the germline V gene (reference sequence). The CDR3 is made up of 17 amino acids. Here the CDR3 reads CASSPRIGRGKIDEQFF. CDR3 coding DNA: TGTGCCAGCAGCCCCCGAATTGGGAGGGGAAAGATCGATGAGCAGTTCTTC.

In its sample, this clone was seen once. The J gene is TRBJ2-5, the V gene TRBV6-1; no clear D gene. Germline V lookup: CDR1 MNHNS, CDR2 SASEGT. The CDR3 is 11 amino acids. The V gene lost 2 bases and the J gene lost 7 bases, with 5 bases spanning the gap. The CDR3: CASSEIGTQYF. The CDR3 bases are TGTGCCAGCAGTGAAATCGGGACCCAGTACTTC.

The rearrangement uses TRBV5-6 and TRBJ2-6, with TRBD1 matching 8 bases. The CDR3 has 17 residues. Germline lookup yields CDR1 SGHDT and CDR2 YYEEEE. V lost 6 bases to trimming and J lost 0 bases; unmatched junction nucleotides: 8. DNA of the CDR3: TGTGCCAGCACCCTGGACAGGGTTTCCTCTGGGGCCAACGTCCTGACTTTC. Protein: CASTLDRVSSGANVLTF.

The chain combines TRBV29-1 with TRBJ2-3; 7 bases line up with TRBD2. This CDR3 contains 15 residues. Germline V gene lookup returns CDR1 SQVTM and CDR2 ANQGSEA. The J segment lost 4 bases and the V segment lost 6 bases, leaving 13 bases of the junction unmatched. The CDR3: CSVKGPAGRSDTQYF. The CDR3 DNA follows: TGCAGCGTCAAGGGGCCAGCGGGACGGTCAGATACGCAGTATTTT.

The rearrangement uses TRBV27 and TRBJ2-2, with 9 nucleotides matching TRBD2. The J segment lost 0 bases and the V segment lost 3 bases, leaving 8 bases of the junction unmatched. Germline-derived CDR1 and CDR2 are MNHEY and SMNVEV (reference sequence). This CDR3 spans 18 amino acids. The CDR3 DNA reads as TGTGCCAGCAGTTTGTGGCGGGAGGGCCCCTCGAACACCGGGGAGCTGTTTTTT. Translating gives CASSLWREGPSNTGELFF.

This rearrangement joins TRBV30 to TRBJ2-3; 9 bases map to TRBD2. Germline CDR1 reads GTSNPN; CDR2 reads SVGIG (reference sequence). Losses at the gene ends were 0 bases for V and 5 bases for J; bases not matched to a gene: 9. This CDR3 spans 16 amino acids. The CDR3 DNA reads as TGTGCCTGGAGTGTTGAGGGCGGGAGGGCCAGAGATACGCAGTATTTT. It specifies CAWSVEGGRARDTQYF.

This rearrangement joins TRBV18 to TRBJ2-7; TRBD1 is a possible D gene (6 bases). V lost 3 bases to trimming and J lost 3 bases, with 15 bases between them. Germline V gives CDR1 KGHSH, CDR2 LQKENI. This CDR3 is 15 amino acids long. CDR3 residues: CASSPNPGEGYEQYF. As DNA, the CDR3 is TGTGCCAGCTCACCGAATCCAGGGGAAGGCTACGAGCAGTACTTC.

This rearrangement joins TRBV5-1 to TRBJ1-1, with D tentatively TRBD1 (5 bases). CDR1 and CDR2 (germline): SGHRS, YFSETQ. With 0 bases removed from V and 3 bases from J, the gap between germline ends came to 9 bases. This CDR3 spans 14 amino acids. CDR3 sequence (DNA): TGCGCCAGCAGCTTGGCAGGGTCGTACACTGAAGCTTTCTTT. This gives the protein CASSLAGSYTEAFF. Full variable domain (outside the CDR3, taken from reference TRBV5-1 and TRBJ1-1): KAGVTQTPRYLIKTRGQQVTLSCSPISGHRSVSWYQQTPGQGLQFLFEYFSETQRNKGNFPGRFSGRQFSNSRSEMNVSTLELGDSALYLCASSLAGSYTEAFFGQGTRLTVV.

J is TRBJ2-7 and V is TRBV7-6, with 7 positions matching TRBD1. There are 15 residues in the CDR3. The J segment lost 4 bases and the V segment lost 5 bases, leaving 11 bases of the junction unmatched. Germline V gene lookup returns CDR1 SGHVS and CDR2 FNYEAQ. The CDR3 reads CASSPQRQGDYEQYF. CDR3 DNA: TGTGCCAGCAGCCCACAGAGGCAGGGGGATTACGAGCAGTACTTC.

This clone was recorded only once. V is TRBV14 and J is TRBJ1-3, with D unclear. Trimming took 5 bases from V and 0 from J, leaving 14 bases between them. This CDR3 contains 16 residues. Germline-derived CDR1 and CDR2 are SGHDN and FVKESK. The CDR3 sequence: CASSAPGRHSGNTIYF. Here the CDR3 DNA reads TGTGCCAGCAGCGCGCCAGGCAGACACTCTGGAAACACCATATATTTT.

The V gene is TRBV7-2, the J gene TRBJ2-5; D not resolved. Germline V gene sequence: CDR1 SGHTA, CDR2 FQGNSA. The CDR3 covers 13 residues. Trimming cost V 3 bases and J 5 bases, with 10 bases left between them. CDR3 DNA sequence: TGTGCCAGCAGCTTGGAGCCCACGGAGACCCAGTACTTC. Residues: CASSLEPTETQYF.

The V gene is TRBV6-1, the J gene TRBJ2-7; unclear D gene. There are 13 residues in the CDR3. Trimming shortened V by 2 bases and J by 2 bases, and 7 bases separated the two germline ends. Germline loops: CDR1 MNHNS, CDR2 SASEGT. The CDR3 spells CASSETEPYEQYF. Written as DNA, the CDR3 is TGTGCCAGCAGTGAAACAGAGCCCTACGAGCAGTACTTC.

The V and J genes are TRBV5-1 and TRBJ2-1; 10 nucleotides agree with TRBD2. Trimming at V came to 0 bases and at J to 9 bases, leaving 9 bases not matched to a gene. The CDR3 has 16 residues. Looked up from germline, CDR1 is SGHRS and CDR2 is YFSETQ. For the CDR3, the DNA is TGCGCCAGCAGCTTGGGGTCTAGCGGGAGTGGTTGTGAGCAGTTCTTC. It specifies CASSLGSSGSGCEQFF.

CDR3 loop: CASSHGLAGDSDTQYF. CDR3 DNA: TGTGCCAGCAGTCACGGACTAGCGGGAGATTCTGATACGCAGTATTTT. This chain connects TRBV2 to TRBJ2-3; 13 bases match TRBD2. The germline gives CDR1 SNHLY, CDR2 FYNNEI. Losses at the gene ends were 5 bases for V and 6 bases for J; bases not matched to a gene: 8. The CDR3 sequence is 16 residues long.

The chain couples TRBV30 to TRBJ1-6, with D possibly being TRBD1 (6 bases). The V end was cut by 4 bases, the J end by 8 bases, with 18 bases between. The CDR3 is 15 amino acids. Germline CDR1 is GTSNPN and CDR2 is SVGIG (reference sequence). The CDR3 DNA reads as TGTGCCTGGACCCGACCGGGACACCCGGATTCACCCCTCCACTTT. It is translated as CAWTRPGHPDSPLHF.

The chain employs TRBV19 and TRBJ2-5, with D possibly matching TRBD2 (6 bases). This CDR3 spans 15 amino acids. Between the trimmed V and J ends, which lost 1 base and 5 bases, there was a span of 14 bases. The germline V gene encodes CDR1 LNHDA and CDR2 SQIVND (reference sequence). The chain's CDR3 is CASSIGRAPRETQYF. The CDR3 DNA is TGTGCCAGTAGTATAGGGAGGGCCCCCCGGGAGACCCAGTACTTC.

This rearrangement joins TRBV5-1 to TRBJ2-5, with 11 bases lining up with TRBD2. The CDR3 spans 16 residues. V dropped 0 bases and J dropped 5; count of bases not matched to a gene: 6. The germline gives CDR1 SGHRS, CDR2 YFSETQ. In nucleotides, the CDR3 is TGCGCCAGCAGCTTGGGATCTAGCGGGAGGCGTGAGACCCAGTACTTC. Its translation is CASSLGSSGRRETQYF. The full variable domain, completed using reference TRBV5-1 and TRBJ2-5, is KAGVTQTPRYLIKTRGQQVTLSCSPISGHRSVSWYQQTPGQGLQFLFEYFSETQRNKGNFPGRFSGRQFSNSRSEMNVSTLELGDSALYLCASSLGSSGRRETQYFGPGTRLLVL.